This T cell receptor (beta chain) was captured in a study of blood T cell repertoires in COVID-19. Study background: Donors in the United States, Italy and Spain gave samples during acute or convalescent COVID-19. PBMCs, B-cell-depleted T cells, or T cells provided the cDNA or gDNA that made up the material.

Followed over time, Seattle patients had been enrolled while infection was active. Trimming pared 0 bases from V and 1 base from J, leaving 3 bases between. Germline V gene sequence: CDR1 MNHEY, CDR2 SVGAGI. There are 13 residues in the CDR3. In the original analysis: Amplifying reference gene primers gave estimates of nucleated cell counts. This table comes from immunoSEQ multiplex PCR, and its TCRdb copy is limited to in-frame clones, with some not included. D and trimming were read from the DNA, whereas the V and J calls and clone size are those reported in that table. The sample includes 180,000 or so clones, 70% to 90% of them seen just once.

The rearrangement links TRBV6-5 to TRBJ1-1; D not certain. The sample was peripheral blood. The receptor was isolated from a woman aged 55-70 years with COVID-19, enrolled during active disease. CDR3 sequence: CASSYSQNTEAFF. The CDR3 DNA reads TGTGCCAGCAGTTACTCTCAGAACACTGAAGCTTTCTTT.